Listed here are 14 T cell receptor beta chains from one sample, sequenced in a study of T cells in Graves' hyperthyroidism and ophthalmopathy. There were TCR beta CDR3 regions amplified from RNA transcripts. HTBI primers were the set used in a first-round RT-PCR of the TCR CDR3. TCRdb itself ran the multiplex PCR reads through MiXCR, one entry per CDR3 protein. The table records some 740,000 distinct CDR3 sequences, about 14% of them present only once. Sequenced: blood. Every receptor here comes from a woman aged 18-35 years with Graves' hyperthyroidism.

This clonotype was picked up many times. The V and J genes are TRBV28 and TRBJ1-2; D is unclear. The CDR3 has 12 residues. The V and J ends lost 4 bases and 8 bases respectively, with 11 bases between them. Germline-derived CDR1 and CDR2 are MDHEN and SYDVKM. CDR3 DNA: TGTGCCAGCAGTTCGAGGGTGTTAGGCTACACCTTC. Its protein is CASSSRVLGYTF.

CDR3 coding DNA: TGTGCCAGCAGCACTCCGGGACTTCACAATGAGCAGTTCTTC. Translating gives CASSTPGLHNEQFF. The chain uses TRBV7-9 and TRBJ2-1, with D possibly TRBD2 on 6 matching bases. Germline V CDR1 and CDR2: SEHNR, FQNEAQ (reference sequence). The CDR3 length is 14 residues. The V end lost 5 bases, the J end lost 5 bases, and 13 bases lay between the germline ends.

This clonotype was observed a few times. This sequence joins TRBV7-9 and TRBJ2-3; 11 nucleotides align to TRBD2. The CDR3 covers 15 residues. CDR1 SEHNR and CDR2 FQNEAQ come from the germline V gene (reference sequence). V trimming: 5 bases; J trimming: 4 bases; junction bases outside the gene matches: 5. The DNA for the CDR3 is TGTGCCAGCAGCCCTCGACTAGCGGGGTCAGATACGCAGTATTTT. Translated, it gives CASSPRLAGSDTQYF.

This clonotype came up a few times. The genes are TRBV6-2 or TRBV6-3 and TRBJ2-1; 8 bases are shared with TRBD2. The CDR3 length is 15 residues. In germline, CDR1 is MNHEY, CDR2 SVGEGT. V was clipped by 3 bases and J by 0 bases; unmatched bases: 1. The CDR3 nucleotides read TGTGCCAGCAGTTATGGGACTAGCTCCTACAATGAGCAGTTCTTC. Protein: CASSYGTSSYNEQFF.

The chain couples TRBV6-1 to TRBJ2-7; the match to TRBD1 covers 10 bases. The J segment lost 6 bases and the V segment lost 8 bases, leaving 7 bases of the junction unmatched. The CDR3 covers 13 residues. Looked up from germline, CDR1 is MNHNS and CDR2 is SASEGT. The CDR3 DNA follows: TGTGCCAGCTGGGACAGGGGAAAGAGCGAGCAGTACTTC. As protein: CASWDRGKSEQYF.

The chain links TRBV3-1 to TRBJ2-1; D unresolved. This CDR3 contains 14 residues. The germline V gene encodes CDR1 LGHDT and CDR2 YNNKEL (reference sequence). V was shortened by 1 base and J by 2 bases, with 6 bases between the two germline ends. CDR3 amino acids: CASSQVLAYNEQFF. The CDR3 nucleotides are TGTGCCAGCAGCCAAGTGCTAGCCTACAATGAGCAGTTCTTC.

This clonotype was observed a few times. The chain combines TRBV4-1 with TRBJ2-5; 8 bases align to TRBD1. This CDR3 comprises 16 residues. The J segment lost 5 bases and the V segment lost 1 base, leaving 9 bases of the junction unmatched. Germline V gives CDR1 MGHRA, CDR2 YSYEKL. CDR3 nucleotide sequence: TGCGCCAGCAGCCAAGTTGGCAGGGGGCAGTCGGAGACCCAGTACTTC. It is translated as CASSQVGRGQSETQYF.

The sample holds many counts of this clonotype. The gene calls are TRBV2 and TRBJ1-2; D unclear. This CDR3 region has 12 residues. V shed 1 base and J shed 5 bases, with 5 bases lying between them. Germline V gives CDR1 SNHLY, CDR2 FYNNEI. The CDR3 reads CASSEGQYGYTF. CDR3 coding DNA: TGTGCCAGCAGTGAAGGACAATATGGCTACACCTTC.

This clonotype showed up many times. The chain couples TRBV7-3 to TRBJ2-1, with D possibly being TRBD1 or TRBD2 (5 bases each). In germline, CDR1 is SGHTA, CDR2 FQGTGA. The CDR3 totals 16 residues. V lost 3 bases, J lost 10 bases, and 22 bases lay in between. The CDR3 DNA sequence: TGTGCCAGCAGCTTTGGGACCGGGACCTCAACGGGGGAGCAGTTCTTC. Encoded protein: CASSFGTGTSTGEQFF.

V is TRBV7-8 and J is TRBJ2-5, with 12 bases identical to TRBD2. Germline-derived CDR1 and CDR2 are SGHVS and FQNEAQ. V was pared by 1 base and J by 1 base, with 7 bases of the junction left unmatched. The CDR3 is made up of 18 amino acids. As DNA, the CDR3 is TGTGCCAGCAGCTTAGGACTAGCGGGAGCAGGGACCCAAGAGACCCAGTACTTC. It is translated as CASSLGLAGAGTQETQYF.

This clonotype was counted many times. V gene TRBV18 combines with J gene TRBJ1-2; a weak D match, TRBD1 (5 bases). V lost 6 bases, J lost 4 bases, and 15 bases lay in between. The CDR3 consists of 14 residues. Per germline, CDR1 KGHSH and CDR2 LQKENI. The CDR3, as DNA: TGTGCCAGCTCTCAACCGCAGGGCGGCTATGGCTACACCTTC. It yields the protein CASSQPQGGYGYTF.

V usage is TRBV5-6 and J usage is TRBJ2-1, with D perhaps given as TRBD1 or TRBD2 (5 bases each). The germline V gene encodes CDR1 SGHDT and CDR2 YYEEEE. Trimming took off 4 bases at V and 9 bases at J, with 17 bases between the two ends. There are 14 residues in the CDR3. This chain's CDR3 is CASSPGGGWGEQFF. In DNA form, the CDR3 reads TGTGCCAGCAGCCCCGGTGGGGGATGGGGTGAGCAGTTCTTC.

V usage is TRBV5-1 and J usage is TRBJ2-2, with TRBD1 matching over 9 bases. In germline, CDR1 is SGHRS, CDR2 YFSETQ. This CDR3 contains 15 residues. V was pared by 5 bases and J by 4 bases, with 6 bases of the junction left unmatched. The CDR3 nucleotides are TGCGCCAGCAGATCTGGACAGGGGAGCACCGGGGAGCTGTTTTTT. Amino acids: CASRSGQGSTGELFF.

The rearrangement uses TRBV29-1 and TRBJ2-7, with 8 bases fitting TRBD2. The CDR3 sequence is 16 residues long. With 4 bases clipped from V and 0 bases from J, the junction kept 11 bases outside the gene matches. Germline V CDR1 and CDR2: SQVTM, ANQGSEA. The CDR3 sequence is CSVVHPTGGPSYEQYF. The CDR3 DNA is TGCAGCGTTGTGCACCCCACGGGAGGGCCCTCCTACGAGCAGTACTTC.